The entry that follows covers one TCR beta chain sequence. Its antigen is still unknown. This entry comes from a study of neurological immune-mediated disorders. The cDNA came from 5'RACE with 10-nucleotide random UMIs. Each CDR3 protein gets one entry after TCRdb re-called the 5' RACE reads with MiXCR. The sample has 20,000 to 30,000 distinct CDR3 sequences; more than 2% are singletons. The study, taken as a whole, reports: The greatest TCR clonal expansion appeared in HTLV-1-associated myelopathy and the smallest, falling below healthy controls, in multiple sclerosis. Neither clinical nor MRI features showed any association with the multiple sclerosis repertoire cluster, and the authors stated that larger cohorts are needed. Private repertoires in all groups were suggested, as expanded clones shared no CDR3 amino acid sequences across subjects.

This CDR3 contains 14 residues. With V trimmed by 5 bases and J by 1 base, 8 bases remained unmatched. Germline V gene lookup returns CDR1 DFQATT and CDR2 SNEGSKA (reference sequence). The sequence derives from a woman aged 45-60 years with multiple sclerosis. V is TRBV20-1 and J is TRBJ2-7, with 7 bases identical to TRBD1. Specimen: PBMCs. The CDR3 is CSAPPAGGSYEQYF. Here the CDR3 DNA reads TGCAGTGCTCCGCCGGCAGGGGGTTCCTACGAGCAGTACTTC.